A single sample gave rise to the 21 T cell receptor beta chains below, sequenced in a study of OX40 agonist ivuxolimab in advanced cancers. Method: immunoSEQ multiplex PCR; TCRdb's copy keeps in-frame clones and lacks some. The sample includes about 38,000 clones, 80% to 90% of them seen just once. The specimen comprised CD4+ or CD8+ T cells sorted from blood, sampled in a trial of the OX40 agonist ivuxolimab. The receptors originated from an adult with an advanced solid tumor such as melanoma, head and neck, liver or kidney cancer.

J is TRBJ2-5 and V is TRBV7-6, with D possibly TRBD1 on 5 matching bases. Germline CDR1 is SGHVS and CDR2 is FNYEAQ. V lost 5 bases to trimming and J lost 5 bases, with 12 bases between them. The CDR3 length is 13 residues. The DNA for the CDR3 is TGTGCCAGCAGCCCCAACCAGGGCGAGACCCAGTACTTC. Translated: CASSPNQGETQYF.

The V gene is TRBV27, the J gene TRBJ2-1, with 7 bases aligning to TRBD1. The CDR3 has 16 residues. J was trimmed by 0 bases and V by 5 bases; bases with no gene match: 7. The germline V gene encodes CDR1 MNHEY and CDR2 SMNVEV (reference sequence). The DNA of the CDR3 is TGTGCCAGCAGTAAGACAGGGCCAAGCTCCTACAATGAGCAGTTCTTC. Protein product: CASSKTGPSSYNEQFF.

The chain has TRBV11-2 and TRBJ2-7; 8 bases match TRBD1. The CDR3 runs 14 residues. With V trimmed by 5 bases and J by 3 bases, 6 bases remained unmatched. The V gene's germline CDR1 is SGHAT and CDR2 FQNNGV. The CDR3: CASSLQGGSYEQYF. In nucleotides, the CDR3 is TGTGCCAGCAGCCTACAGGGGGGTAGCTACGAGCAGTACTTC.

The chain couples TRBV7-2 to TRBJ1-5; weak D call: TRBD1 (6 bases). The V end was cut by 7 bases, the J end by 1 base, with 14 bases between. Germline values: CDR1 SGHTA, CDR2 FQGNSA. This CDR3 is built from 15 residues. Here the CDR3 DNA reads TGTGCCAGCAACCCCGGGGGGGGCAGCAATCAGCCCCAGCATTTT. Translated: CASNPGGGSNQPQHF. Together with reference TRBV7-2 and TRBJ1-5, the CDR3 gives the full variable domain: GAGVSQSPSNKVTEKGKDVELRCDPISGHTALYWYRQSLGQGLEFLIYFQGNSAPDKSGLPSDRFSAERTGGSVSTLTIQRTQQEDSAVYLCASNPGGGSNQPQHFGDGTRLSIL.

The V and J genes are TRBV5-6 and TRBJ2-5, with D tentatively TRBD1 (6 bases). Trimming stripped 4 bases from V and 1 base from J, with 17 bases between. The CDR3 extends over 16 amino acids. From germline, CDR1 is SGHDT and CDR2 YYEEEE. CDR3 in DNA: TGTGCCAGCAGCAGGGGTAGGGGGACCTCCCAAGAGACCCAGTACTTC. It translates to CASSRGRGTSQETQYF.

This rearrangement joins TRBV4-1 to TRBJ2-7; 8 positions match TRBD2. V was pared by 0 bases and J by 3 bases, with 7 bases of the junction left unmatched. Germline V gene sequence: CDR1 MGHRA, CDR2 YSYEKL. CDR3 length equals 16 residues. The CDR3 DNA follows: TGCGCCAGCAGCCAAGAGAATATAGCGGGGAGCTACGAGCAGTACTTC. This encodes CASSQENIAGSYEQYF.

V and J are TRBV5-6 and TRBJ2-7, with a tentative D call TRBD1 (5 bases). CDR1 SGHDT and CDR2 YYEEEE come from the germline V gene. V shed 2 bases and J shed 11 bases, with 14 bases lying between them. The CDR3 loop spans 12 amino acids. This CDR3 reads CASSFWGSWEYF. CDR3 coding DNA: TGTGCCAGCAGCTTTTGGGGCTCCTGGGAGTACTTC.

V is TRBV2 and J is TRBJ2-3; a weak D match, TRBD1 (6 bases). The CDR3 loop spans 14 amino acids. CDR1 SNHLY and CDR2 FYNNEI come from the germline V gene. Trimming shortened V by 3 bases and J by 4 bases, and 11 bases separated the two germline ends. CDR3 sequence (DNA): TGTGCCAGCAGTGAGTTTCCAGGGGCAGATACGCAGTATTTT. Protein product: CASSEFPGADTQYF.

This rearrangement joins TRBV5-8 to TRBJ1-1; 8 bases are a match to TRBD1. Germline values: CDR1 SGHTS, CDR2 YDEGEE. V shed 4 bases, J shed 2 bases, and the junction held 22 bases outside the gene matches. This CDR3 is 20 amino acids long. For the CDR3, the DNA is TGTGCCAGCAGCGCATATCCGGGACAGGACCCATCGACGTTTAACACTGAAGCTTTCTTT. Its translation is CASSAYPGQDPSTFNTEAFF.

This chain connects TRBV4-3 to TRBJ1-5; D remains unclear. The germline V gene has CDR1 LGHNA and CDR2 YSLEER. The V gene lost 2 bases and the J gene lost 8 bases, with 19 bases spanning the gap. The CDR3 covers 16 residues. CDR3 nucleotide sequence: TGCGCCAGCAGCCAATTCGTCAGTGAAGGGTCGGAGCCCCAGCATTTT. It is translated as CASSQFVSEGSEPQHF.

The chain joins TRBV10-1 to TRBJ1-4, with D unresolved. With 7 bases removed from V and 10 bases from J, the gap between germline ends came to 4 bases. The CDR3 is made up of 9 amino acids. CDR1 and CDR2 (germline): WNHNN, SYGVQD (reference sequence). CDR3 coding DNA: TGCGCCAGCATAGGAAAACTGTTTTTT. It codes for CASIGKLFF.

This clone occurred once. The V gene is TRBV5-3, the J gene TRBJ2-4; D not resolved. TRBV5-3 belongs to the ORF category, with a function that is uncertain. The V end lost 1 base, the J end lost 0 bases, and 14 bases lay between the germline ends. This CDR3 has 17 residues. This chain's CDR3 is CARSLNGKNVAKNIQYF. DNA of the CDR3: TGTGCCAGAAGCTTGAACGGTAAAAATGTAGCCAAAAACATTCAGTACTTC.

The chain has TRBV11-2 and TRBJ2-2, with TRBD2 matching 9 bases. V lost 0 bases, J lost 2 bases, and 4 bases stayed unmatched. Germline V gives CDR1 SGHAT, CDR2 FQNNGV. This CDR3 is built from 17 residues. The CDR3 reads CASSLEAGGINTGELFF. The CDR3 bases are TGTGCCAGCAGCTTAGAAGCGGGGGGAATTAACACCGGGGAGCTGTTTTTT.

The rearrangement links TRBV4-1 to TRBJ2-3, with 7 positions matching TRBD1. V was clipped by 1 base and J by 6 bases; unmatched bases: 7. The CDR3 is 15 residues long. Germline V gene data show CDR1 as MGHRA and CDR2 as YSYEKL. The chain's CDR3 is CASSQVATGPDTQYF. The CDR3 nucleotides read TGCGCCAGCAGCCAAGTTGCGACAGGGCCCGATACGCAGTATTTT.

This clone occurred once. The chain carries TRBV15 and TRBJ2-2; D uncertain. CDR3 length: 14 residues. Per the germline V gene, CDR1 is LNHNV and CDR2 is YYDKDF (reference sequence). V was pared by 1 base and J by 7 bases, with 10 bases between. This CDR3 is CATSRGRSDGELFF. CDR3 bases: TGTGCCACCAGCAGAGGCAGGTCTGACGGGGAGCTGTTTTTT.

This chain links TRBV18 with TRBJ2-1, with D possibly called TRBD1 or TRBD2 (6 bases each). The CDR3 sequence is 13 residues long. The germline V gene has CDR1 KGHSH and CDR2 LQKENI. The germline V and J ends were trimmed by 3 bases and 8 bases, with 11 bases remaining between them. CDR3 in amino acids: CASSPTGGDEQFF. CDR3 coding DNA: TGTGCCAGCTCACCGACAGGAGGGGATGAGCAGTTCTTC.

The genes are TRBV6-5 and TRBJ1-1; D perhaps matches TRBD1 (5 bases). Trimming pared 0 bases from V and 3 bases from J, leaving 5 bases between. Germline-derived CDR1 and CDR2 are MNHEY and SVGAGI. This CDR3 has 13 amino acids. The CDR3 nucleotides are TGTGCCAGCAGTTACTCGACAGACACTGAAGCTTTCTTT. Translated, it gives CASSYSTDTEAFF.

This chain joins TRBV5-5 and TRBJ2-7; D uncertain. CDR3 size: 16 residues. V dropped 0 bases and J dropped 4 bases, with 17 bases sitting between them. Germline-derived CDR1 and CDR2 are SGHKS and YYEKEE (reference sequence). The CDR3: CASSLESADINYEQYF. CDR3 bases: TGTGCCAGCAGCTTGGAGTCGGCCGATATCAATTACGAGCAGTACTTC.

CDR3 sequence: CASSQWAQGSEKLFF. The CDR3 DNA reads TGCGCCAGCAGCCAATGGGCTCAGGGTTCTGAAAAACTGTTTTTT. The chain joins TRBV4-3 to TRBJ1-4, with D maybe TRBD1 (5 bases). V was cut by 2 bases and J by 7 bases, with 14 bases left in between. Germline V CDR1 and CDR2: LGHNA, YSLEER. The CDR3 totals 15 residues.

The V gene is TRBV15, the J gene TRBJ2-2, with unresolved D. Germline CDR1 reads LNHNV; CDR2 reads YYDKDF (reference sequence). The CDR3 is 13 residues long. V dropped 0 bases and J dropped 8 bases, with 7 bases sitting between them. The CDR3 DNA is TGTGCCACCAGCAGAGATCGGGTAGGGGAGCTGTTTTTT. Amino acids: CATSRDRVGELFF.

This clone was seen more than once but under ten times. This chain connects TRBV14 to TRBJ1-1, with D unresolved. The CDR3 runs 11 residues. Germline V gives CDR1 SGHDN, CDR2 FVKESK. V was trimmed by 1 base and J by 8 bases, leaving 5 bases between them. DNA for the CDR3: TGTGCCAGCAGCCAAGGAGGGGAAGCTTTCTTT. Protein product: CASSQGGEAFF.